This TCR beta chain was sequenced in a study of patients and donors after allogeneic stem cell transplantation. MiXCR, applied by TCRdb to the RT-PCR reads, yields one record per CDR3 protein. The table records some 960,000 distinct CDR3 sequences, about a sixth of them present only once. This clonotype was counted a few times. The TCR sequence derives from a human donor who was either an allogeneic HSCT recipient or a stem cell or donor lymphocyte infusion donor (not recorded which). It is not recorded whose cells these are; they may come from a transplant donor. The sequenced material came from blood, either unsorted or a sorted T cell fraction (not recorded which).

Here the CDR3 reads CASSSEGLAGNEQFF. CDR3 nucleotide sequence: TGTGCCAGCAGCTCAGAGGGACTAGCGGGCAATGAGCAGTTCTTC. This sequence joins TRBV9 and TRBJ2-1, with 12 bases matching TRBD2. Germline V lookup: CDR1 SGDLS, CDR2 YYNGEE. V gave up 4 bases and J gave up 6 bases; unmatched junction bases: 5. CDR3 length equals 15 residues.